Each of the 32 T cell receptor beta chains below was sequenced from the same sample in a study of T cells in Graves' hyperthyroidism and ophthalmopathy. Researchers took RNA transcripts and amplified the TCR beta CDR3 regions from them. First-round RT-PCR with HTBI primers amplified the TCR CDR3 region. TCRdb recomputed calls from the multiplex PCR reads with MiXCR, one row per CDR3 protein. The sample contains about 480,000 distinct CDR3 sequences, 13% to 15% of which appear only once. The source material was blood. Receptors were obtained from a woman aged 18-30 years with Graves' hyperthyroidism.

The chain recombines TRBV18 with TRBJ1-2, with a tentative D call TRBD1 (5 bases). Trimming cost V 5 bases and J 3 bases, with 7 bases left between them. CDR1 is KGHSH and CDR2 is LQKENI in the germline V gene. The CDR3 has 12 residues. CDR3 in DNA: TGTGCCAGCTCAGGGACGGACTATGGCTACACCTTC. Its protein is CASSGTDYGYTF.

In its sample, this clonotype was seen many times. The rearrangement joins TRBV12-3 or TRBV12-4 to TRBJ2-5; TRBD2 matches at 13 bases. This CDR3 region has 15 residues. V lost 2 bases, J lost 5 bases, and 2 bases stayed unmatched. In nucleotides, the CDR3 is TGTGCCAGCAGTTTAACTAGCGGGAGGGGTGAGACCCAGTACTTC. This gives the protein CASSLTSGRGETQYF.

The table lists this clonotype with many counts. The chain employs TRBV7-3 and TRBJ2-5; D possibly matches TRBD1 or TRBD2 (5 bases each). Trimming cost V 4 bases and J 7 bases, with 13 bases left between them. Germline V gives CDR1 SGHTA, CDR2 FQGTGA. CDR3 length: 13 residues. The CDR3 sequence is CASSYTGGGTQYF. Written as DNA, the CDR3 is TGTGCCAGCAGCTACACGGGTGGGGGGACCCAGTACTTC.

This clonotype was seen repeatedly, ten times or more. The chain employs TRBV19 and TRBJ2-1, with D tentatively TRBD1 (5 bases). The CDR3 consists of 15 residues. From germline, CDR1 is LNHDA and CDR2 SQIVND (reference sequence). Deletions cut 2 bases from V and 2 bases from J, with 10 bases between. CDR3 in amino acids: CASSILAQAYNEQFF. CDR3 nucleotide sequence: TGTGCCAGTAGTATATTAGCACAGGCCTACAATGAGCAGTTCTTC.

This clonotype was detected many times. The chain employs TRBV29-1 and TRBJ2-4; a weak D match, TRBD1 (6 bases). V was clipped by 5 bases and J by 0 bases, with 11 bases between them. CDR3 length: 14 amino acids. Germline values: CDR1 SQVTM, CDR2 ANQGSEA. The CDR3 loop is CSVRTDLAKNIQYF. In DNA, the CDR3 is TGCAGCGTTCGGACAGATCTAGCCAAAAACATTCAGTACTTC.

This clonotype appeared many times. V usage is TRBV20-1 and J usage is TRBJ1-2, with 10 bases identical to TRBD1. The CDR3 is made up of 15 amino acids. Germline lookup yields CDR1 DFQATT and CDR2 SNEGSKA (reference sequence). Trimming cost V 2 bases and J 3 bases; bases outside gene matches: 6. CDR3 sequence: CSARPRQGAYYGYTF. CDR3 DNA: TGCAGTGCTAGACCCCGACAGGGGGCTTACTATGGCTACACCTTC.

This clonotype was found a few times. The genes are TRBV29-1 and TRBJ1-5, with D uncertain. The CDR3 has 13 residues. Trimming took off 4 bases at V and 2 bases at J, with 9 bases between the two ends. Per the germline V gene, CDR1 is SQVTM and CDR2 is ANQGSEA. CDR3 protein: CSVGIGRNQPQHF. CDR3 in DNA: TGCAGCGTTGGGATAGGGCGCAATCAGCCCCAGCATTTT.

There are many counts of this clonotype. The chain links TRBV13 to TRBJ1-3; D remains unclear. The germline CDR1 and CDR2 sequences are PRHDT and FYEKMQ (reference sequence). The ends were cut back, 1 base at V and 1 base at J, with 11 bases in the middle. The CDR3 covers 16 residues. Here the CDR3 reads CASSLAYRFSGNTIYF. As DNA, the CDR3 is TGTGCCAGCAGCTTAGCCTACAGATTTTCTGGAAACACCATATATTTT.

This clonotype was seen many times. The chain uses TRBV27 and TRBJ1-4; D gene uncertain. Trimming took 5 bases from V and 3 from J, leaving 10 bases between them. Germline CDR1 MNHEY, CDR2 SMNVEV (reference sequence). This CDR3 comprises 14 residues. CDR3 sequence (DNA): TGTGCCAGCAGTCTTGAGCATTCTAATGAAAAACTGTTTTTT. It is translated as CASSLEHSNEKLFF. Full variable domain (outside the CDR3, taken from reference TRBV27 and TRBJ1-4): EAQVTQNPRYLITVTGKKLTVTCSQNMNHEYMSWYRQDPGLGLRQIYYSMNVEVTDKGDVPEGYKVSRKEKRNFPLILESPSPNQTSLYFCASSLEHSNEKLFFGSGTQLSVL.

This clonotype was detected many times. The CDR3 here is CASSLGGQGSLDEQFF. CDR3 coding DNA: TGTGCCAGCAGCTTAGGTGGACAGGGAAGCCTCGATGAGCAGTTCTTC. V is TRBV7-2 and J is TRBJ2-1, with 8 bases fitting TRBD1. Germline lookup yields CDR1 SGHTA and CDR2 FQGNSA. J was trimmed by 8 bases and V by 1 base; bases with no gene match: 10. The CDR3 consists of 16 residues. Full variable domain (rest looked up from reference TRBV7-2 and TRBJ2-1): GAGVSQSPSNKVTEKGKDVELRCDPISGHTALYWYRQSLGQGLEFLIYFQGNSAPDKSGLPSDRFSAERTGGSVSTLTIQRTQQEDSAVYLCASSLGGQGSLDEQFFGPGTRLTVL.

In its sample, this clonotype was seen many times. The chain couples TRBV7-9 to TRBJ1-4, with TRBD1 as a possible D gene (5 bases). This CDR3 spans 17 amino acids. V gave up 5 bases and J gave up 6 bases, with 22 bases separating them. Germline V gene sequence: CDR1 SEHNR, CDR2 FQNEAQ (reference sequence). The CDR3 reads CASSQTDRGKADEKLFF. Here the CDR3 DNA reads TGTGCCAGCAGCCAGACAGACCGGGGAAAAGCTGATGAAAAACTGTTTTTT.

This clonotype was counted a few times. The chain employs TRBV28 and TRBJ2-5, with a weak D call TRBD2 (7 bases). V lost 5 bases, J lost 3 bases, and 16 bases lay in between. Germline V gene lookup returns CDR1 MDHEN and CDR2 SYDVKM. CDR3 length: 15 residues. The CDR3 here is CASSQGGLRKETQYF. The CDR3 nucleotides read TGTGCCAGCAGTCAAGGGGGACTAAGAAAAGAGACCCAGTACTTC.

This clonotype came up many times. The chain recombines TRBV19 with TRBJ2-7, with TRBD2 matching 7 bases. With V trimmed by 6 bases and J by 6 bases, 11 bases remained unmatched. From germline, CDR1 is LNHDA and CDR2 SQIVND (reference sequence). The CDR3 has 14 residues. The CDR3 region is CASRPSGKGIEQYF. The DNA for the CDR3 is TGTGCCAGTAGACCCAGCGGGAAGGGAATCGAGCAGTACTTC.

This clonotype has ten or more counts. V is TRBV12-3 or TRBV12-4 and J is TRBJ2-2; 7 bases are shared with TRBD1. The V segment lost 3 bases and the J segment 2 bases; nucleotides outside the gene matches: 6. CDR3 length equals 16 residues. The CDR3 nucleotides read TGTGCCAGCAGTTTGGAATGGGACAGCAACACCGGGGAGCTGTTTTTT. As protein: CASSLEWDSNTGELFF.

The CDR3 loop is CASRPRGLRSTDTQYF. CDR3 nucleotide sequence: TGTGCCAGCAGGCCCCGGGGGCTAAGGAGCACAGATACGCAGTATTTT. This rearrangement joins TRBV5-4 to TRBJ2-3; D possibly uses TRBD1 or TRBD2 (6 bases each). The CDR3 sequence is 16 residues long. V lost 5 bases and J 0 bases, leaving 16 bases between the germline ends. From germline, CDR1 is SGHNT and CDR2 YYREEE (reference sequence).

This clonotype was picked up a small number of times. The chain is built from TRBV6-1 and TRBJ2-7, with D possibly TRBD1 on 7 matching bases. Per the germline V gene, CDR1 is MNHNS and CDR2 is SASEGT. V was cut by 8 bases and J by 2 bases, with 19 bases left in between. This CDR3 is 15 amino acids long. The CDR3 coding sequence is TGTGCCAGCTCCCCCGGCGGGACAGTGGCCTACGAGCAGTACTTC. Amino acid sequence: CASSPGGTVAYEQYF.

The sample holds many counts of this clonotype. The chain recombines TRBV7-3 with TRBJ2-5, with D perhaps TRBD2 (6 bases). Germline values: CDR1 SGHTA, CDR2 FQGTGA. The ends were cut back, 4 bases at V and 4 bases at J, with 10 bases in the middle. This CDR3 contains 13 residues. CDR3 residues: CASSSGTGETQYF. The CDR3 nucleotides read TGTGCCAGCAGCTCCGGGACTGGAGAGACCCAGTACTTC.

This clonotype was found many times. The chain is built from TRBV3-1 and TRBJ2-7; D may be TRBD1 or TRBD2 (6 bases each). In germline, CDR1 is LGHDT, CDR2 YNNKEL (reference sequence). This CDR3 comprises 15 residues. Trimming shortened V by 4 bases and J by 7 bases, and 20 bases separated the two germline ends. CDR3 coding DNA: TGTGCCAGCAGCCCGACCGGCCCGGGGGCGCGTGAGCAGTACTTC. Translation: CASSPTGPGAREQYF.

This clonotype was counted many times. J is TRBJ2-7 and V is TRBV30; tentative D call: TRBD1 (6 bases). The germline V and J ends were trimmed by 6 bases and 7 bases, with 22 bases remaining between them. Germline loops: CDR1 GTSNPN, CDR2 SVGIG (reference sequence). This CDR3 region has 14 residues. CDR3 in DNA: TGTGCCTGCGAATTCTTTGGGGGCCGGCGGGAGCAGTACTTC. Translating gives CACEFFGGRREQYF. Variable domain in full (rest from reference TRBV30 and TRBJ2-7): SQTIHQWPATLVQPVGSPLSLECTVEGTSNPNLYWYRQAAGRGLQLLFYSVGIGQISSEVPQNLSASRPQDRQFILSSKKLLLSDSGFYLCACEFFGGRREQYFGPGTRLTVT.

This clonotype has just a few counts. The CDR3 coding sequence is TGTGCCAGCAGCTTAGCGGAGCAGCCTGAAGCTTTCTTT. Translated: CASSLAEQPEAFF. The chain recombines TRBV7-9 with TRBJ1-1; D gene uncertain. This CDR3 region has 13 residues. Trimming cost V 0 bases and J 6 bases, with 8 bases left between them. CDR1 SEHNR and CDR2 FQNEAQ come from the germline V gene (reference sequence).

CDR3 protein: CAWRGGGGNQPQHF. The CDR3 DNA reads TGTGCCTGGAGGGGAGGCGGTGGCAATCAGCCCCAGCATTTT. The chain links TRBV30 to TRBJ1-5, with D hard to call. Trimming removed 3 bases at V and 2 bases at J, with 11 bases between. CDR3 length: 14 amino acids. Looked up from germline, CDR1 is GTSNPN and CDR2 is SVGIG (reference sequence).

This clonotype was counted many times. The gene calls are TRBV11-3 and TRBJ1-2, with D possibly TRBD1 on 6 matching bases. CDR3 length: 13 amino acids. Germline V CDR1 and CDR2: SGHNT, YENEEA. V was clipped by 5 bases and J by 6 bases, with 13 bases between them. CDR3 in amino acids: CASSRTGMDGYTF. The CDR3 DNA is TGTGCCAGCAGCAGAACAGGGATGGATGGCTACACCTTC.

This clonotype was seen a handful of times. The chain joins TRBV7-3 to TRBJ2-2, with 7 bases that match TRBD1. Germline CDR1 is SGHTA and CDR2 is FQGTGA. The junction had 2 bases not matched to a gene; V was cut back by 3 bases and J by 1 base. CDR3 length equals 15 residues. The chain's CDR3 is CASSFRGLNTGELFF. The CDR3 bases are TGTGCCAGCAGCTTCAGGGGGTTGAACACCGGGGAGCTGTTTTTT. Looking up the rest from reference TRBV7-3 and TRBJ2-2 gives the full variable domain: GAGVSQTPSNKVTEKGKYVELRCDPISGHTALYWYRQSLGQGPEFLIYFQGTGAADDSGLPNDRFFAVRPEGSVSTLKIQRTERGDSAVYLCASSFRGLNTGELFFGEGSRLTVL.

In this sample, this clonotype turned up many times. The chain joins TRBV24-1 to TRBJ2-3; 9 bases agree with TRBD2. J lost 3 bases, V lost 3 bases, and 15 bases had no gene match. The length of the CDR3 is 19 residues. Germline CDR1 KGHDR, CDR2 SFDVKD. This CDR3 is CATSDPLSGRGGSTDTQYF. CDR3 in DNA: TGTGCCACCAGTGATCCCCTTAGCGGGAGAGGGGGGTCGACAGATACGCAGTATTTT.

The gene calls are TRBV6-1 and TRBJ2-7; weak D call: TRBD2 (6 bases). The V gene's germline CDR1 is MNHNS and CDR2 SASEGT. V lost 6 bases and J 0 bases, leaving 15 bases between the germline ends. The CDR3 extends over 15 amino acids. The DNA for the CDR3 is TGTGCCAGCAGACCCGCCGGGACTTTCTCCTACGAGCAGTACGTC. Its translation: CASRPAGTFSYEQYV.

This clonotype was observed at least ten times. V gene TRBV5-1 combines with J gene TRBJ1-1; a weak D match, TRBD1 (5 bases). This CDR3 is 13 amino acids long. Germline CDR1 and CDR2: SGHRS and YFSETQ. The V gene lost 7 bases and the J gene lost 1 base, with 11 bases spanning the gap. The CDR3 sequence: CASWDGGNTEAFF. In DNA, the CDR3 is TGCGCCAGCTGGGACGGAGGGAACACTGAAGCTTTCTTT.

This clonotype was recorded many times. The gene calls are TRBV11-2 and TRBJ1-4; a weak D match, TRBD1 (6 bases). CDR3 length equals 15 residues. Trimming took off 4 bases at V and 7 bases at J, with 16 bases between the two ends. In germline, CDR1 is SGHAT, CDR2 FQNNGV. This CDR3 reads CASSSGGHTGEKLFF. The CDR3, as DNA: TGTGCCAGCAGCTCCGGGGGCCATACGGGTGAAAAACTGTTTTTT.

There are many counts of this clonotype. This chain's CDR3 is CASSEALQGNYGYTF. Written as DNA, the CDR3 is TGTGCCAGCAGTGAAGCCCTACAGGGCAACTATGGCTACACCTTC. The chain couples TRBV6-1 to TRBJ1-2, with a possible D match to TRBD1 (6 bases). Germline lookup yields CDR1 MNHNS and CDR2 SASEGT. The CDR3 length is 15 residues. V was trimmed by 0 bases and J by 2 bases, leaving 10 bases between them.

The DNA for the CDR3 is TGTGCCACCAGTGACTCGACAGCCTCTAATGAAAAACTGTTTTTT. It translates to CATSDSTASNEKLFF. The chain has TRBV24-1 and TRBJ1-4; the D gene is possibly TRBD1 (5 bases). Trimming cost V 4 bases and J 3 bases, with 11 bases left between them. This CDR3 is built from 15 residues. CDR1 is KGHDR, CDR2 SFDVKD, per germline.

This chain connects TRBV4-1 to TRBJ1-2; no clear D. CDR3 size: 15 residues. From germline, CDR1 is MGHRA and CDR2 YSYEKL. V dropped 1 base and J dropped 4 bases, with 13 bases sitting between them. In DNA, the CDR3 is TGCGCCAGCAGCCAAGTTTGGGGTTCGGGCTATGGCTACACCTTC. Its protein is CASSQVWGSGYGYTF.

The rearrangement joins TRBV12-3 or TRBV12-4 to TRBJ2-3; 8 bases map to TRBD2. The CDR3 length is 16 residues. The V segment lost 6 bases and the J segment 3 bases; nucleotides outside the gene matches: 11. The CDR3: CASSTWGGRKTDTQYF. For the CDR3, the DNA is TGTGCCAGCAGCACTTGGGGCGGGAGGAAAACAGATACGCAGTATTTT.

The CDR3 reads CASSSRVDTQYF. As DNA, the CDR3 is TGTGCCAGCAGCTCGAGGGTTGATACGCAGTATTTT. The chain employs TRBV7-9 and TRBJ2-3, with a weak D call TRBD2 (5 bases). The length of the CDR3 is 12 residues. V was clipped by 4 bases and J by 6 bases, with 8 bases between them. The germline V gene has CDR1 SEHNR and CDR2 FQNEAQ (reference sequence).